This T cell receptor beta chain derives from a study of T cell responses to AZD1222 COVID-19 vaccine. Study outcomes and limitations: The donors showed a predominance of white British ancestry and of females, with possible underestimation of clonal diversity. Repertoire sampling happened only post peak T cell response. Baseline seropositives among AZD1222 recipients totaled only five to seven. Within unmutated variant regions lay the reported targets of nearly half of spike-specific TCRs.

The CDR3 length is 17 residues. Germline-derived CDR1 and CDR2 are SGHNT and YYREEE (reference sequence). V lost 0 bases, J lost 1 base, and 15 bases lay in between. Some clones are missing from TCRdb's copy, which holds only in-frame ones; the method was immunoSEQ multiplex PCR. The table shows 100,000 or so clones, with approximately 88% occurring only once. Points on this clone: Its cognate antigen is unknown.

The sequenced sample was peripheral blood, obtained on day 0 of AZD1222 vaccination. The rearrangement uses TRBV5-4 and TRBJ2-3; D is undetermined. The sequence came from an adult in good health. CDR3: CASSLAKLAPGTDTQYF. The CDR3 region has the DNA TGTGCCAGCAGCTTGGCCAAGTTGGCCCCTGGCACAGATACGCAGTATTTT.